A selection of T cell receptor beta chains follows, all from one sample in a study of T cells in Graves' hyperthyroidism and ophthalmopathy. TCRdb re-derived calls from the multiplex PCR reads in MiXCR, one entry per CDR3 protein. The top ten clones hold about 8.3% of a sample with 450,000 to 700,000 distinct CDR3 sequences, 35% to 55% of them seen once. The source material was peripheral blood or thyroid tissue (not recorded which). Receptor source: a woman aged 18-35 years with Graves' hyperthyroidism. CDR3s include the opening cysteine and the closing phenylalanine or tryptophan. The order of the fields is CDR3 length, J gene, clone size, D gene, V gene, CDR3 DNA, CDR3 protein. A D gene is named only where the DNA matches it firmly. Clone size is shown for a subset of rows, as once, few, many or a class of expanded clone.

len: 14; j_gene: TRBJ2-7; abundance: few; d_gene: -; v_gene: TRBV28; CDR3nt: TGTGCCAGCAGTGTCGCTAGTAGCCTCTACGAGCAGTACTTC; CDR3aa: CASSVASSLYEQYF
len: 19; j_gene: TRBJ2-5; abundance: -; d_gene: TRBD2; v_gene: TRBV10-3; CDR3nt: TGTGCCATCAGTGACTCTCGACTAGCGGGAGAGCTCTACCATGAGACCCAGTACTTC; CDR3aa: CAISDSRLAGELYHETQYF
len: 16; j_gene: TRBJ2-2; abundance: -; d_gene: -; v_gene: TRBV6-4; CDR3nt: TGTGCCAGCGTTGAGGTGAGAAGAAATAACGCCGGGGAGCTGTTTTTT; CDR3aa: CASVEVRRNNAGELFF
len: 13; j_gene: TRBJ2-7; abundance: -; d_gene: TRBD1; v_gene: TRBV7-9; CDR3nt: TGTGCCAGCAGCTTAAGGGGGCTATACGAGCAGTACTTC; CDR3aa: CASSLRGLYEQYF
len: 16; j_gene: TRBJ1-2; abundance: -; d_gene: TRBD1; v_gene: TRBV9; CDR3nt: TGTGCCAGCAGCGACGCCCTCGGACAGGGACTCTATGGCTACACCTTC; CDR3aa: CASSDALGQGLYGYTF
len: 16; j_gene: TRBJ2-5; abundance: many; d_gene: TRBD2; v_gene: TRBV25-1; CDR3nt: TGTGCCAGCAGTAGTGCGACTAGCGGGAGGCGGGAGACCCAGTACTTC; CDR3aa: CASSSATSGRRETQYF
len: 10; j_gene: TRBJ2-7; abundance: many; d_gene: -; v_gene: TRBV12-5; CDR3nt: TGTGCTAGTGGTCCCGGCGAGCAGTACTTC; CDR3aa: CASGPGEQYF
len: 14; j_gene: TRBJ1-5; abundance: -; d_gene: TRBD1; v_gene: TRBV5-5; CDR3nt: TGCGCCAGCAGCGTGGGACAGGATCGGCAGCCCCAGCATTTT; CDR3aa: CASSVGQDRQPQHF
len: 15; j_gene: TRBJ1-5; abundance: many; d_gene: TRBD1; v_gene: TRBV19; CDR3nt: TGTGCCAGTAGTATAGACGGACAGGGGTATCAGCCCCAGCATTTT; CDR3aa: CASSIDGQGYQPQHF
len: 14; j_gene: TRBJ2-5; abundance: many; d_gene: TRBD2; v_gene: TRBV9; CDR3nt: TGTGCCAGCAGCGTAGCGGGAGGGCAAGAGACCCAGTACTTC; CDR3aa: CASSVAGGQETQYF
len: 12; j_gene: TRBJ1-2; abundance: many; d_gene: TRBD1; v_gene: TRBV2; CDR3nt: TGTGCCAGCAGGACAGGGTCCTATGGCTACACCTTC; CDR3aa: CASRTGSYGYTF
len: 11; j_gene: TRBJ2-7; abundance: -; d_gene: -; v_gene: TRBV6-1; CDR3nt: TGTGCCAGCGGTGCGGAGGGCTACGGATTCTGG; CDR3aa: CASGAEGYGFW
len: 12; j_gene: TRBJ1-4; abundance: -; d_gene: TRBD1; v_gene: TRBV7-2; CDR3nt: TGTGCCAGCGGGACAGCTAATGAAAAACTGTTTTTT; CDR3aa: CASGTANEKLFF
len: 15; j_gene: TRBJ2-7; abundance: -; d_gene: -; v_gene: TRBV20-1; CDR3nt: TGCAGTGCTAGACCCTCCCATAGCGGCGCCTACGAGCAGTACTTC; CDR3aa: CSARPSHSGAYEQYF
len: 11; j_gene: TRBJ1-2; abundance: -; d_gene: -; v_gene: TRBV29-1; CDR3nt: TGCAGCTTGGTGGCGGATTATGGCTACACCTTC; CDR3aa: CSLVADYGYTF
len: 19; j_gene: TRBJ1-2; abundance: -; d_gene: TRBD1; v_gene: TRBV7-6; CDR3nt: TGTGCCAGCAGCTTACGGAGTAGCGGGACAGCCATCTCCAACTATGGCTACACCTTC; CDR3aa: CASSLRSSGTAISNYGYTF
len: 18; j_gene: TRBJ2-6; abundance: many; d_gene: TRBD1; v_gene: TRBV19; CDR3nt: TGTGCCAGTAGTACAAGACAGGGATTGGGCTCTGGGGCCAACGTCCTGACTTTC; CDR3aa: CASSTRQGLGSGANVLTF
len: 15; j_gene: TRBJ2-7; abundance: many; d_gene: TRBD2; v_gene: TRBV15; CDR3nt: TGTGCCACCAGCAGAGTTCTCGCGGGAGGTTACGAGCAGTACTTC; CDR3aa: CATSRVLAGGYEQYF
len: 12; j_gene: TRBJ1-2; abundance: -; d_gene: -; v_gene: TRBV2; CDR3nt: TGTGCCAGCCAAACCGAGATTGATGGCTACACCTTC; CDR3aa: CASQTEIDGYTF
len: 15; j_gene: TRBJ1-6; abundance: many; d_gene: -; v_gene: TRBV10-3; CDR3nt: TGTGCCATCAGTGAGGGAGGCGGGGGCCGCTCACCCCTCCACTTT; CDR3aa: CAISEGGGGRSPLHF
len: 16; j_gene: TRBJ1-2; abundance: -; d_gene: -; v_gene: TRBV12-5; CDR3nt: TGTGCTAGTGGTTCCAACCCTTCCCGGGAGGGTTATGGCTACACCTTC; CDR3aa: CASGSNPSREGYGYTF
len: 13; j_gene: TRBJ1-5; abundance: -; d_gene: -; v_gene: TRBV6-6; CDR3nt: TGTGCCAGCAGTTACACGGGGGATCAGCCCCAGCATTTT; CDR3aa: CASSYTGDQPQHF
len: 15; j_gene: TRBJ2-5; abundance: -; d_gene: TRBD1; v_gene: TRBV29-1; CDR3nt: TGCAGCAGTTTAGGGGACAGGGCGCCTCAAGAGACCCAGTACTTC; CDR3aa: CSSLGDRAPQETQYF